This T cell receptor (beta chain) was retrieved from a study of T cell clones after liver transplantation. Study information: TCRbeta sequencing after a pre-transplant mixed lymphocyte reaction identified graft-donor-reactive clones, later tracked in post-transplant blood.

TCRbeta sequences of proliferating CFSE-low MLR cells were labeled alloreactive. V was cut by 4 bases and J by 8 bases, with 12 bases left in between. CDR1 is SGDLS and CDR2 is YYNGEE in the germline V gene. The CDR3 contains 13 residues. Relative to its sample, this clone is large. What it recognizes is unknown. Study-wide results and limits: A larger donor-reactive than third-party decline suggested partial antigen-specific deletion. The donor-reactive repertoire was only partly measurable in a couple of subjects, lacking donor cells.

Sequenced by immunoSEQ multiplex PCR; TCRdb stores in-frame clones only, minus some. The sample includes more than 500 clones, over 35% of them seen just once. The TCR sequence derives from a human patient who received a liver transplant. Some T cells may have originated in the graft donor. The rearrangement uses TRBV9 and TRBJ2-2; D is uncertain. Source material: CD8+ T cells from cultured PBMCs. The CDR3 DNA sequence: TGTGCCAGCAGCCTCCCAGTGTTGGGGGAGCTGTTTTTT. Translated, it gives CASSLPVLGELFF.